The T cell receptor (beta chain) described here comes from a study of CD4 T cells in relation to SARS-CoV-2 and coronaviruses. V dropped 4 bases and J dropped 0 bases, with 18 bases sitting between them. The CDR3 sequence is 17 residues long. Germline-derived CDR1 and CDR2 are SGHVS and FQNEAQ. The unexposed donors gave CD4+ T cells in about 2010-2018, prior to COVID-19. The cells were cultured for under 13 days before CD4+ T cells were isolated. On this clone: Its antigen is currently unknown.

Sequenced by immunoSEQ multiplex PCR; TCRdb stores in-frame clones only, minus some. The table lists around 20,000 clones, just over 65% of them singletons. The chain has TRBV7-8 and TRBJ1-1; D remains unclear. The TCR was taken from a human donor in good health. Sample: CD4+ T cells from PBMCs, cultured in vitro. CDR3 region: CASSSLSAGFMNTEAFF. CDR3 nucleotide sequence: TGTGCCAGCAGCTCCTTATCTGCGGGCTTCATGAACACTGAAGCTTTCTTT.